This T cell receptor beta chain stems from a study of cytomegalovirus exposure and HLA in healthy donors. With regard to this clone: Its target is not known.

PCR amplification relied on 60 Vbeta primers (plus 13 Jbeta primers). Assay: immunoSEQ multiplex PCR; the TCRdb copy retains only in-frame clones and omits some. The sample yields about 100,000 clones, roughly 79% seen once. The V gene's germline CDR1 is SGHTA and CDR2 FQGTGA. With V trimmed by 1 base and J by 0 bases, 6 bases remained unmatched. CDR3 length: 18 amino acids. Findings and caveats of the study: Highest at DRB1 and lowest at HLA-C, TCR association rates differed among HLA loci in a later analysis.

V is TRBV7-3 and J is TRBJ2-6; 7 positions agree with TRBD1. Material: PBMCs. The sequence was obtained from an older woman in good health and CMV-seropositive. CDR3 DNA sequence: TGTGCCAGCAGCTTAAATCTCAGGGGGAGCTCTGGGGCCAACGTCCTGACTTTC. As protein: CASSLNLRGSSGANVLTF.